The 17 T cell receptor beta chains given below trace back to one sample, sequenced in a study of control samples from healthy donors and cancer patients. Data came from immunoSEQ multiplex PCR; TCRdb stores just in-frame clones and leaves some out. The sample includes about 140,000 clones, over 85% of them seen just once. Sample: blood. The receptors come from a man aged 25 to 40 in good health.

In nucleotides, the CDR3 is TGTGCCAGCAGCCCCGATCAGGGGTTTACTGAAGCTTTCTTT. It is translated as CASSPDQGFTEAFF. This chain uses TRBV7-9 with TRBJ1-1; tentative D call: TRBD1 (6 bases). Germline V lookup: CDR1 SEHNR, CDR2 FQNEAQ (reference sequence). Between the trimmed V and J ends, which lost 5 bases and 5 bases, there was a span of 15 bases. The CDR3 extends over 14 amino acids.

The chain uses TRBV5-1 and TRBJ1-1; perhaps TRBD1 as D (6 bases). Trimming shortened V by 0 bases and J by 8 bases, and 8 bases separated the two germline ends. The length of the CDR3 is 12 residues. Germline V gene lookup returns CDR1 SGHRS and CDR2 YFSETQ. In DNA form, the CDR3 reads TGCGCCAGCAGCTTGGAAGGGGGGGAAGCTTTCTTT. Translated, it gives CASSLEGGEAFF.

J is TRBJ1-2 and V is TRBV2; unclear D gene. V shed 3 bases and J shed 3 bases, with 17 bases lying between them. The CDR3 extends over 16 amino acids. CDR1 SNHLY and CDR2 FYNNEI come from the germline V gene. The CDR3 loop is CASSEGWTTSDYGYTF. CDR3 DNA sequence: TGTGCCAGCAGTGAGGGGTGGACCACCTCGGACTATGGCTACACCTTC.

The chain links TRBV10-3 to TRBJ2-1, with a weak D call TRBD2 (7 bases). Per germline, CDR1 ENHRY and CDR2 SYGVKD. The CDR3 runs to 15 residues. V was cut by 8 bases and J by 6 bases, with 20 bases left in between. The CDR3 protein is CAIRSAGALGNEQFF. CDR3 nucleotides: TGTGCCATCCGGTCGGCGGGGGCCCTTGGCAATGAGCAGTTCTTC.

The chain carries TRBV2 and TRBJ1-1; 9 nucleotides align to TRBD1. The V gene's germline CDR1 is SNHLY and CDR2 FYNNEI. CDR3 length: 12 residues. The junction had 4 bases not matched to a gene; V was cut back by 7 bases and J by 7 bases. CDR3 coding DNA: TGTGCCAGCAACAGGGGGCCCTATGAAGCTTTCTTT. It specifies CASNRGPYEAFF.

The rearrangement joins TRBV7-9 to TRBJ2-4; D is undetermined. This CDR3 has 12 amino acids. Germline V lookup: CDR1 SEHNR, CDR2 FQNEAQ (reference sequence). Trimming pared 0 bases from V and 11 bases from J, leaving 8 bases between. The CDR3 region is CASSLAAQLQYF. The CDR3 nucleotides read TGTGCCAGCAGCTTAGCAGCCCAGCTTCAGTACTTC. The full variable domain, rest sourced from reference TRBV7-9 and TRBJ2-4, is DTGVSQNPRHKITKRGQNVTFRCDPISEHNRLYWYRQTLGQGPEFLTYFQNEAQLEKSRLLSDRFSAERPKGSFSTLEIQRTEQGDSAMYLCASSLAAQLQYFGAGTRLSVL.

V is TRBV14 and J is TRBJ2-5; D may be TRBD1 or TRBD2 (6 bases each). Germline V CDR1 and CDR2: SGHDN, FVKESK. The CDR3 totals 14 residues. V dropped 1 base and J dropped 4 bases, with 10 bases sitting between them. In nucleotides, the CDR3 is TGTGCCAGCAGCCAAGTTGGGGGGCTAGAGACCCAGTACTTC. Its translation is CASSQVGGLETQYF. The full variable domain, rest sourced from reference TRBV14 and TRBJ2-5, is EAGVTQFPSHSVIEKGQTVTLRCDPISGHDNLYWYRRVMGKEIKFLLHFVKESKQDESGMPNNRFLAERTGGTYSTLKVQPAELEDSGVYFCASSQVGGLETQYFGPGTRLLVL.

The V gene is TRBV27, the J gene TRBJ2-7, with TRBD1 as a possible D gene (6 bases). Germline-derived CDR1 and CDR2 are MNHEY and SMNVEV (reference sequence). The CDR3 contains 13 residues. Trimming took off 5 bases at V and 2 bases at J, with 10 bases between the two ends. The CDR3 nucleotides read TGTGCCAGCAGTAAGGGACAAGCCTACGAGCAGTACTTC. It translates to CASSKGQAYEQYF.

The chain combines TRBV29-1 with TRBJ2-7; 10 nucleotides line up with TRBD1. With 7 bases clipped from V and 6 bases from J, the junction kept 6 bases outside the gene matches. From germline, CDR1 is SQVTM and CDR2 ANQGSEA. CDR3 length: 12 amino acids. In DNA form, the CDR3 reads TGCAGCGCTGGGGACAGGGGTCGCGAGCAGTACTTC. Amino acid sequence: CSAGDRGREQYF.

The chain carries TRBV28 and TRBJ1-2; possible D gene TRBD1, 5 bases. Trimming pared 7 bases from V and 7 bases from J, leaving 28 bases between. Germline loops: CDR1 MDHEN, CDR2 SYDVKM. This CDR3 has 17 residues. As DNA, the CDR3 is TGTGCCAGCATCCAAGGCGGGCAGGGTTTGTTAGGCGGTGGCTACACCTTC. Protein product: CASIQGGQGLLGGGYTF.

The chain combines TRBV27 with TRBJ2-1; a possible D gene is TRBD1 (6 bases). The germline V gene has CDR1 MNHEY and CDR2 SMNVEV (reference sequence). V was cut by 4 bases and J by 5 bases, with 12 bases left in between. The CDR3 is made up of 14 amino acids. This CDR3 is CASSYQGSHNEQFF. The CDR3 nucleotides read TGTGCCAGCAGTTACCAGGGGTCCCACAATGAGCAGTTCTTC.

In this sample, this clone turned up once. The rearrangement links TRBV15 to TRBJ1-5, with D possibly being TRBD1 (6 bases). The CDR3 runs to 15 residues. V lost 0 bases and J lost 1, with 7 bases in between. The germline gives CDR1 LNHNV, CDR2 YYDKDF (reference sequence). In DNA form, the CDR3 reads TGTGCCACCAGCAGAGAACAGGGAAGCAATCAGCCCCAGCATTTT. Its protein is CATSREQGSNQPQHF.

CDR3 coding DNA: TGTGCCAGCAGCTTCGGGGGGAGCACAGATACGCAGTATTTT. It encodes CASSFGGSTDTQYF. The gene calls are TRBV11-3 and TRBJ2-3, with 7 bases matching TRBD2. This CDR3 has 14 amino acids. J lost 0 bases, V lost 3 bases, and 0 bases had no gene match. Germline-derived CDR1 and CDR2 are SGHNT and YENEEA. The full variable domain, its missing parts supplied by reference TRBV11-3 and TRBJ2-3, is EAGVVQSPRYKIIEKKQPVAFWCNPISGHNTLYWYLQNLGQGPELLIRYENEEAVDDSQLPKDRFSAERLKGVDSTLKIQPAELGDSAVYLCASSFGGSTDTQYFGPGTRLTVL.

The chain joins TRBV27 to TRBJ2-3; D is perhaps TRBD2 (5 bases). The germline V and J ends were trimmed by 7 bases and 0 bases, with 14 bases remaining between them. Germline V gene data show CDR1 as MNHEY and CDR2 as SMNVEV (reference sequence). CDR3 length equals 15 residues. CDR3 sequence reads: CASNPLATSTDTQYF. The CDR3 coding sequence is TGTGCCAGCAACCCTCTAGCCACTAGCACAGATACGCAGTATTTT.

The chain carries TRBV7-9 and TRBJ2-1, with D uncertain. CDR1 and CDR2 from the germline V gene are SEHNR and FQNEAQ (reference sequence). This CDR3 region has 12 residues. With 6 bases removed from V and 5 bases from J, the gap between germline ends came to 8 bases. CDR3 protein: CASRLGHNEQFF. The CDR3 DNA sequence: TGTGCCAGCAGACTCGGGCACAATGAGCAGTTCTTC.

The chain carries TRBV7-2 and TRBJ1-1; possibly TRBD1 for D (5 bases). This CDR3 is 18 amino acids long. The V end lost 2 bases, the J end lost 6 bases, and 25 bases lay between the germline ends. CDR1 is SGHTA and CDR2 is FQGNSA in the germline V gene. CDR3 in DNA: TGTGCCAGCAGCTTAATTCCGGATATGGGGCGGACCGGCTCTGAAGCTTTCTTT. It yields the protein CASSLIPDMGRTGSEAFF.

This chain connects TRBV28 to TRBJ1-2; perhaps TRBD1 as D (6 bases). There are 15 residues in the CDR3. CDR1 MDHEN and CDR2 SYDVKM come from the germline V gene. Trimming removed 6 bases from V and 4 bases from J, with 18 bases in between. CDR3 sequence (DNA): TGTGCCAGCAGCGCAGGGGCAGGGGCCCTCTATGGCTACACCTTC. This translates into CASSAGAGALYGYTF.